This entry is about one TCR beta chain. In the 2 weeks before study entry, exposed participants met a COVID-19 case, which was PCR-confirmed or clinician-diagnosed. The sample belongs to a study of blood T cell repertoires in COVID-19. Overall study context: The origin of the acute and convalescent COVID-19 samples was the United States, Italy and Spain.

Germline V CDR1 and CDR2: GTSNPN, SVGIG (reference sequence). CDR3 length equals 12 residues. V was trimmed by 2 bases and J by 7 bases, leaving 12 bases between them. Produced via immunoSEQ multiplex PCR; TCRdb's table is partial and in-frame only. The sample has a few hundred thousand clones, approximately 88% seen once; the top ten hold about 2.9%. The receptor was derived from a woman aged 40 to 50 who had been exposed to COVID-19. Material for sequencing was PBMCs or T cells enriched from blood (not recorded which). The chain has TRBV30 and TRBJ2-7; D not resolved. The CDR3 sequence: CAWSRPTGEQYF. The CDR3 bases are TGTGCCTGGAGTAGGCCGACTGGGGAGCAGTACTTC.